The 17 T cell receptor beta chains below all came from one sample that was sequenced in a study of T cell responses to AZD1222 COVID-19 vaccine. TCRdb's copy holds only in-frame clones and misses some; the assay was immunoSEQ multiplex PCR. The sample yields roughly 140,000 clones, about 92% seen once. Sample: peripheral blood, taken on day 0 of AZD1222 vaccination. The receptors were gathered from an adult in good health.

The chain carries TRBV7-2 and TRBJ1-3; the D gene is possibly TRBD1 (5 bases). Germline V lookup: CDR1 SGHTA, CDR2 FQGNSA. V was shortened by 1 base and J by 4 bases, with 14 bases between the two germline ends. The CDR3 consists of 16 residues. CDR3 in DNA: TGTGCCAGCAGCTTAGGGGCACAGGTAGCCGGAAACACCATATATTTT. Its protein product is CASSLGAQVAGNTIYF.

The gene calls are TRBV19 and TRBJ2-7; D is ambiguous. CDR3 size: 14 residues. Trimming shortened V by 1 base and J by 2 bases, and 9 bases separated the two germline ends. Germline values: CDR1 LNHDA, CDR2 SQIVND (reference sequence). The CDR3, as DNA: TGTGCCAGTAGTATAGCACGGGCCGCCTACGAGCAGTACTTC. Its protein is CASSIARAAYEQYF.

V gene TRBV9 combines with J gene TRBJ2-1; possibly TRBD2 for D (5 bases). CDR1 is SGDLS and CDR2 is YYNGEE in the germline V gene. CDR3 length: 18 amino acids. V shed 4 bases and J shed 7 bases, with 27 bases lying between them. In DNA form, the CDR3 reads TGTGCCAGCAGCCAGGCCGGGATTCCCCCTACCCCGAAGAATGAGCAGTTCTTC. Its translation is CASSQAGIPPTPKNEQFF.

Points on this clone: One junction end does not reproduce the germline sequence, and a read error may be involved. V and J are TRBV15 and TRBJ1-2, with TRBD1 as a possible D gene (5 bases). CDR1 and CDR2 (germline): LNHNV, YYDKDF (reference sequence). CDR3 length: 12 amino acids. CDR3 residues: CATSRTGPGTAF. The CDR3 DNA follows: TGTGCCACCAGCAGAACGGGACCCGGGACTGCCTTC.

This clone was counted once. DNA of the CDR3: TGTGCCAGCAGCCAAGGGGACAGGAGAAACACCATATATTTT. It codes for CASSQGDRRNTIYF. This rearrangement joins TRBV3-1 (or the pseudogene TRBV3-2) to TRBJ1-3, with 8 bases fitting TRBD1. The CDR3 extends over 14 amino acids. V shed 1 base, J shed 5 bases, and the junction held 1 base outside the gene matches. Germline V lookup: CDR1 LGHDT, CDR2 YNNKEL (reference sequence).

Written as DNA, the CDR3 is TGCAGCGTTGGTAGGGGGAACTATGGCTACACCTTC. Protein: CSVGRGNYGYTF. The V and J genes are TRBV29-1 and TRBJ1-2, with a weak D call TRBD1 (6 bases). CDR1 is SQVTM, CDR2 ANQGSEA, per germline. V shed 4 bases and J shed 2 bases, with 8 bases lying between them. The CDR3 extends over 12 amino acids.

The chain carries TRBV7-2 and TRBJ1-4; possibly TRBD1 for D (5 bases). Germline CDR1 reads SGHTA; CDR2 reads FQGNSA. The CDR3 extends over 16 amino acids. V lost 1 base and J 5 bases, leaving 14 bases between the germline ends. This CDR3 reads CASSLGAGGENEKLFF. CDR3 nucleotides: TGTGCCAGCAGCTTAGGAGCGGGGGGAGAGAATGAAAAACTGTTTTTT.

The chain is built from TRBV12-3 or TRBV12-4 and TRBJ1-5; D unresolved. Trimming removed 6 bases from V and 4 bases from J, with 7 bases in between. The CDR3 is 12 residues long. CDR3: CASRNRNQPQHF. DNA for the CDR3: TGTGCCAGCAGGAACAGAAATCAGCCCCAGCATTTT.

V and J are TRBV12-2 and TRBJ1-3. TRBV12-2 is tagged as a pseudogene. The CDR3 runs 12 residues. The CDR3 DNA reads TGTGCAAGTCGCTTAGGTGGAGGCACCATATATTTT. This sequence encodes CASRLGGGTIYF.

This chain joins TRBV6-6 and TRBJ1-2; no firm D call. V was clipped by 3 bases and J by 10 bases, with 12 bases between them. Per germline, CDR1 MNHNY and CDR2 SVGAGI (reference sequence). The CDR3 runs to 12 residues. In DNA form, the CDR3 reads TGTGCCAGCAGTTATAACAAGGACGACTACACCTTC. Protein: CASSYNKDDYTF.

The CDR3 DNA sequence: TGTGCCAGCAGCTTAGGCGGGGCCTATGGCTACACCTTC. It translates to CASSLGGAYGYTF. V and J are TRBV11-2 and TRBJ1-2, with D possibly matching TRBD1 (5 bases). Germline loops: CDR1 SGHAT, CDR2 FQNNGV. The germline V and J ends were trimmed by 1 base and 4 bases, with 7 bases remaining between them. The CDR3 length is 13 residues.

The chain joins TRBV10-3 to TRBJ1-2; no reliable D call. This CDR3 comprises 14 residues. In germline, CDR1 is ENHRY, CDR2 SYGVKD. Between the trimmed V and J ends, which lost 3 bases and 4 bases, there was a span of 12 bases. CDR3 bases: TGTGCCATCAGTGACATGGAGGGTTCCTATGGCTACACCTTC. This translates into CAISDMEGSYGYTF.

The rearrangement joins TRBV7-3 to TRBJ1-1; no clear D. CDR1 is SGHTA, CDR2 FQGTGA, per germline. The ends were cut back, 0 bases at V and 3 bases at J, with 5 bases in the middle. The CDR3 is made up of 13 amino acids. CDR3 in amino acids: CASSLTSDTEAFF. In DNA, the CDR3 is TGTGCCAGCAGCTTAACGAGCGACACTGAAGCTTTCTTT.

DNA for the CDR3: TGTGCCAGCAGTGAATTTCGGGGCGACAATGAAAAACTGTTTTTT. Translating gives CASSEFRGDNEKLFF. The chain carries TRBV2 and TRBJ1-4, with D possibly being TRBD1 (5 bases). CDR1 is SNHLY, CDR2 FYNNEI, per germline. The CDR3 loop spans 15 amino acids. Between the trimmed V and J ends, which lost 2 bases and 5 bases, there was a span of 12 bases.

The sample holds a few counts of this clone. The chain combines TRBV30 with TRBJ1-6; the D gene is possibly TRBD1 (5 bases). CDR3 length: 14 residues. The germline V and J ends were trimmed by 4 bases and 7 bases, with 14 bases remaining between them. Germline lookup yields CDR1 GTSNPN and CDR2 SVGIG (reference sequence). The CDR3 DNA reads as TGTGCCTGGAAAGTAGACAGTAAAAATTCACCCCTCCACTTT. This gives the protein CAWKVDSKNSPLHF.

The rearrangement links TRBV5-1 to TRBJ2-1, with TRBD1 matching over 8 bases. The CDR3 extends over 13 amino acids. V shed 0 bases, J shed 9 bases, and the junction held 2 bases outside the gene matches. Per germline, CDR1 SGHRS and CDR2 YFSETQ. CDR3 sequence reads: CASSLGTGSEQFF. The DNA of the CDR3 is TGCGCCAGCAGCTTGGGGACAGGGTCTGAGCAGTTCTTC.

The chain carries TRBV15 and TRBJ1-5; a weak D match, TRBD1 (6 bases). V was trimmed by 5 bases and J by 0 bases, leaving 14 bases between them. In germline, CDR1 is LNHNV, CDR2 YYDKDF (reference sequence). CDR3 length equals 16 residues. The CDR3 loop reads CATSGPLTGSNQPQHF. The CDR3 nucleotides read TGTGCCACCAGCGGCCCTTTGACAGGTAGCAATCAGCCCCAGCATTTT.